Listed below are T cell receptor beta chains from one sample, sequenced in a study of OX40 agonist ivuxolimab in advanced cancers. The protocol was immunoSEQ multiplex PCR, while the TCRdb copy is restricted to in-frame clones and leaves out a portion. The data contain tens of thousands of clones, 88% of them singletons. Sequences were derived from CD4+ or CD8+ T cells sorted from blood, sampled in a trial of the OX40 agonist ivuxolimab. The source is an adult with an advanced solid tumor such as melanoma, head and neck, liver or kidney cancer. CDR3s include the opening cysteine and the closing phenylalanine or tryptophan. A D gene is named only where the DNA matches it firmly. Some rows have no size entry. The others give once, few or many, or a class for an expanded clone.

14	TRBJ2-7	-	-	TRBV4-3	TGCGCCAGCAGCCAACAGGGAGGAGACGACGAGCAGTACTTC	CASSQQGGDDEQYF
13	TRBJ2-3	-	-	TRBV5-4	TGTGCCAGCAGCTGGGACTTAACAGATACGCAGTATTTT	CASSWDLTDTQYF
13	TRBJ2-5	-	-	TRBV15	TGTGCCACCAGCGGAAGACTAGGAGAGACCCAGTACTTC	CATSGRLGETQYF
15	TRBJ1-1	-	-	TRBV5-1	TGCGCCAGCAGCTTCTCAGGGTCGGGGGACACTGAAGCTTTCTTT	CASSFSGSGDTEAFF
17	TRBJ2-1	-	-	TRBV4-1	TGCGCCAGCAGCCAAGATTCAGCAGGGAGCTCCTACAATGAGCAGTTCTTC	CASSQDSAGSSYNEQFF
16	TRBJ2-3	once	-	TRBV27	TGTGCCAGTTTAGTCCTTATGAGCGGAAGCACAGATACGCAGTATTTT	CASLVLMSGSTDTQYF
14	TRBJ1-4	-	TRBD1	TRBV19	TGTGCCAGTAGTCTCGGGACAGCCTTTGAAAAACTGTTTTTT	CASSLGTAFEKLFF
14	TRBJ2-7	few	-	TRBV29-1	TGCAGCGTTGCCAGGGGACTAAGCTCGGGCGAGCAGTACTTC	CSVARGLSSGEQYF
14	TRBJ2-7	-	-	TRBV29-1	TGCAGCGTTGAAGATGGGGAGACAGCCTACGAGCAGTACTTC	CSVEDGETAYEQYF
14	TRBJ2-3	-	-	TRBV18	TGTGCCAGCTCACCACAGGGTTGGACAGATACGCAGTATTTT	CASSPQGWTDTQYF
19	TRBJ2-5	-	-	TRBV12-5	TGTGCTAGTGGTTTGGGGACAGGGGTTGGAGCGGGGGTACAAGAGACCCAGTACTTC	CASGLGTGVGAGVQETQYF
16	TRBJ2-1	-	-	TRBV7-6	TGTGCCAGCAGCTTAGCAATAAAGTTACCCTACAATGAGCAGTTCTTC	CASSLAIKLPYNEQFF
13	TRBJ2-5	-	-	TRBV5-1	TGCGCCAGCAGCCCAGGGGCCGGGGAGACCCAGTACTTC	CASSPGAGETQYF
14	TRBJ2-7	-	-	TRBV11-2	TGTGCCAGCAGCTTAGGGTCCCGTTCCTACGAGCAGTACTTC	CASSLGSRSYEQYF
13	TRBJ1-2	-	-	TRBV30	TGTGCCTGGAATTTGGGAGGGAACTATGGCTACACCTTC	CAWNLGGNYGYTF
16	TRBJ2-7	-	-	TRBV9	TGTGCCAGCAGCGTAGCCCTGGACAGACTTGCCTACGAGCAGTACTTC	CASSVALDRLAYEQYF
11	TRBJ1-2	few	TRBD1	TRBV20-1	TGCAGTGCTGGGACAGTCTATGGCTACACCTTC	CSAGTVYGYTF
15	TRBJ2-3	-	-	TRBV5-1	TGCGCCAGCAGCTGGGGTGGGCCGGGGACAGATACGCAGTATTTT	CASSWGGPGTDTQYF
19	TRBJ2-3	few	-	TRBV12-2	TGTGCAAGTCGCTTAGTCCCCAACTCCCATAAATTGTGCACAGATACGCAGTATTTT	CASRLVPNSHKLCTDTQYF
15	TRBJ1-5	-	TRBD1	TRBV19	TGTGCCAGTAGCTACCAACAGGGGATGGGTCAGCCCCAGCATTTT	CASSYQQGMGQPQHF